This T cell receptor beta chain was documented in a study of T-cell memory formation after mild COVID-19. TCRdb processed the 5' RACE reads anew with MiXCR; each CDR3 protein has one entry. Here the sample spans 550,000 to 650,000 distinct CDR3 sequences, roughly 17% being singletons. Note on this clonotype: Antigen unknown.

Germline values: CDR1 SQVTM, CDR2 ANQGSEA. The CDR3 covers 15 residues. Trimming shortened V by 7 bases and J by 9 bases, and 25 bases separated the two germline ends. General study results and limits: Cross-reactive memory seemingly joined, as some responding clones were found in pre-infection memory. Clones which contracted sat mainly in CM and EM if CD4+, and in EMRA if CD8+. Day 15 to 85 contracting clones showed balanced CD4/CD8; later expanders leaned CD4+.

The origin of this receptor is an adult woman who had mild COVID-19 (a few samples of this study predate the infection). Cell type and time point are not known. The sequenced sample was PBMCs or a T cell subset sorted from them (not recorded which). The rearrangement links TRBV29-1 to TRBJ2-4, with D perhaps TRBD1 (6 bases). The CDR3 nucleotides read TGCAGCGCCGAGAGCCCGACAGGAGCTAGGGTCATTCAGTACTTC. Protein sequence: CSAESPTGARVIQYF.